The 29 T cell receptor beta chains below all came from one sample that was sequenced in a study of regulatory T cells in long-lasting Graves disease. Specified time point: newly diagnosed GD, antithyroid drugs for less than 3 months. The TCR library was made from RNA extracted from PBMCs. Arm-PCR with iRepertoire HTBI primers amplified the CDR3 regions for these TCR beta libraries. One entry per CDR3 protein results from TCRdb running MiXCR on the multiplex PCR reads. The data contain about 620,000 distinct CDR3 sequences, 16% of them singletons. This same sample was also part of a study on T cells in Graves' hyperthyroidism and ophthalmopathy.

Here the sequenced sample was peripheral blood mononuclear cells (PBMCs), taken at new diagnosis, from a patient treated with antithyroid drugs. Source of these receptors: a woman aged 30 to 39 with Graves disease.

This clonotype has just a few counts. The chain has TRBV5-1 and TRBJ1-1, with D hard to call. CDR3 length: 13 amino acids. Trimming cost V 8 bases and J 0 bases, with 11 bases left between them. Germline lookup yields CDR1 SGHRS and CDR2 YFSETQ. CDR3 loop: CASTVEVNTEAFF. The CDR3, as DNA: TGCGCCAGTACAGTCGAGGTGAACACTGAAGCTTTCTTT.

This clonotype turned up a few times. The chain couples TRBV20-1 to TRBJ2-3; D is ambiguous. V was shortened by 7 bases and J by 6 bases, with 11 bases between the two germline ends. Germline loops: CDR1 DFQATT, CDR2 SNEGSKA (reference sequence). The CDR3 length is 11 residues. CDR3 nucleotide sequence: TGCAGTGGAAATTCGGTGGATACGCAGTATTTT. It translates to CSGNSVDTQYF.

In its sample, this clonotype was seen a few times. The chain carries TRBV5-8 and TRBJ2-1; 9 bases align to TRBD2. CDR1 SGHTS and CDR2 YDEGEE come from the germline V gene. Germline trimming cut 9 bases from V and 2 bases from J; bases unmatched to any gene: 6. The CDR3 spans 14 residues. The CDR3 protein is CATRSGGTYNEQFF. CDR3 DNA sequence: TGTGCCACCCGAAGCGGGGGGACCTACAATGAGCAGTTCTTC.

The CDR3, as DNA: TGTGCCAGCAGCTCGGACTGGGATACGCAGTATTTT. The encoded protein is CASSSDWDTQYF. The V and J genes are TRBV7-2 and TRBJ2-3, with a weak D call TRBD2 (5 bases). With 4 bases removed from V and 6 bases from J, the gap between germline ends came to 8 bases. Germline V gives CDR1 SGHTA, CDR2 FQGNSA. The length of the CDR3 is 12 residues.

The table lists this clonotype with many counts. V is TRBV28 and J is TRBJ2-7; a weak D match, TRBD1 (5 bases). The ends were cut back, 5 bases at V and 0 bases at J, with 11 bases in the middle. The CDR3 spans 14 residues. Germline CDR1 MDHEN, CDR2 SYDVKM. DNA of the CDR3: TGTGCCAGCAGTGGACACTCAGGCTCCTACGAGCAGTACTTC. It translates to CASSGHSGSYEQYF.

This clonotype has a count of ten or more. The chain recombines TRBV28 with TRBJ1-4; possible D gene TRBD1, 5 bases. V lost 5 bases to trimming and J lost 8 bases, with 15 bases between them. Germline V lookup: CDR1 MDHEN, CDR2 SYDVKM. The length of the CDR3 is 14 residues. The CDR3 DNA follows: TGTGCCAGCAGTAGCGCAGGGTTTGGGGAAAAACTGTTTTTT. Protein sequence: CASSSAGFGEKLFF.

In DNA, the CDR3 is TGCGCCAGCAGCTTGACGGGAGAACGATACAATGAGCAGTTCTTC. Protein sequence: CASSLTGERYNEQFF. The genes are TRBV5-1 and TRBJ2-1; D is possibly TRBD2 (6 bases). This CDR3 spans 15 amino acids. Trimming left V 1 base short and J 4 bases short, with 12 bases between. CDR1 is SGHRS and CDR2 is YFSETQ in the germline V gene.

The chain's CDR3 is CASSPYLAGVLPNEQFF. CDR3 bases: TGTGCCAGCAGCCCCTATTTAGCGGGAGTTCTTCCCAATGAGCAGTTCTTC. This chain uses TRBV3-1 with TRBJ2-1, with 9 nucleotides matching TRBD2. Germline CDR1 and CDR2: LGHDT and YNNKEL (reference sequence). V shed 4 bases and J 6 bases; nucleotides not matched to a gene: 13. The CDR3 contains 17 residues.

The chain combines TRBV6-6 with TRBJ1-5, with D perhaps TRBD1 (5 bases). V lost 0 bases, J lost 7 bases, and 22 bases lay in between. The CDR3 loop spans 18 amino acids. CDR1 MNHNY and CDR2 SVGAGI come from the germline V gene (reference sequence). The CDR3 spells CASSYSSPGRGGRQPQHF. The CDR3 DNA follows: TGTGCCAGCAGTTACTCGAGTCCGGGACGGGGGGGACGCCAGCCCCAGCATTTT.

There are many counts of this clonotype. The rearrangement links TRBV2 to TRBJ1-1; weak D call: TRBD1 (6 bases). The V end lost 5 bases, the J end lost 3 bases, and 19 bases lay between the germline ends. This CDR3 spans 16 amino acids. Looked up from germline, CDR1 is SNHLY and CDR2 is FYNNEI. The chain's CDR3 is CASSNRADGMYTEAFF. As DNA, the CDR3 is TGTGCCAGCAGTAACAGGGCGGATGGTATGTACACTGAAGCTTTCTTT.

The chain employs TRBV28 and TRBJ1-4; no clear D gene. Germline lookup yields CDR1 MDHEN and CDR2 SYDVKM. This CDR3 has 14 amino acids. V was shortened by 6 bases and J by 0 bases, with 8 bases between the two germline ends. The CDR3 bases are TGTGCCAGCAGCCACCCCTCAACTAATGAAAAACTGTTTTTT. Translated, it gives CASSHPSTNEKLFF.

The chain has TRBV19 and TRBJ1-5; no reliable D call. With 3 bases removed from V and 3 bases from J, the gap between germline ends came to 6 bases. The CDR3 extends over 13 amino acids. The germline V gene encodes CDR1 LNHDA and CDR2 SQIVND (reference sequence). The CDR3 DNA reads TGTGCCAGTAGTATGGATATCAATCAGCCCCAGCATTTT. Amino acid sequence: CASSMDINQPQHF.

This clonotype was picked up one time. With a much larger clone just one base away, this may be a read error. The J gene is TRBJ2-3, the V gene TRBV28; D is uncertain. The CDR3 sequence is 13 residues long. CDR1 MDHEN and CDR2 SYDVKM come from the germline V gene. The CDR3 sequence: CTSSLVHPDTQYF. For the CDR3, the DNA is TGTACCAGCTCCCTAGTCCACCCGGATACGCAGTATTTT.

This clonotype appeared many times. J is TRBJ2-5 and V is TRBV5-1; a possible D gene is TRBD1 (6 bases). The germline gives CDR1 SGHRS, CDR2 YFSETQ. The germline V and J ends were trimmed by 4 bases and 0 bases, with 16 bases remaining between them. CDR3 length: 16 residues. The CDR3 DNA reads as TGCGCCAGCAGCCTCTCCGGGACATCGAACCAAGAGACCCAGTACTTC. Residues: CASSLSGTSNQETQYF.

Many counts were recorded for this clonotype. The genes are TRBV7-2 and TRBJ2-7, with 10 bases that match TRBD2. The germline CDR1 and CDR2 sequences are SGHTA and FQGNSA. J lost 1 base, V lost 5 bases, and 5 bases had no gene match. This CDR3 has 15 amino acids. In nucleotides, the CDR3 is TGTGCCAGCAGCGCCGGACTAGCGGTATCCTACGAGCAGTACTTC. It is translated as CASSAGLAVSYEQYF.

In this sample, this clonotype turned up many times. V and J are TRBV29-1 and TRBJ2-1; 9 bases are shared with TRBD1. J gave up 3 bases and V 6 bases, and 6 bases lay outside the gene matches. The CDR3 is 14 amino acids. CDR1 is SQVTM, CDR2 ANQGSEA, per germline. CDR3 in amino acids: CSVEDRGFYNEQFF. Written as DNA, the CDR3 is TGCAGCGTCGAGGACAGGGGATTCTACAATGAGCAGTTCTTC.

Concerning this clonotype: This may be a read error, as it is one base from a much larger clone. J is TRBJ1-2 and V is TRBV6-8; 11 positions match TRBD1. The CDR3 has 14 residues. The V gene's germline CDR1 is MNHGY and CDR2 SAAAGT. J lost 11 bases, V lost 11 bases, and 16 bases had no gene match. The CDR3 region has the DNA TGTGCCGGCATCGACCCCGGCGGGACAGGGGGATACACCTTC. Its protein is CAGIDPGGTGGYTF.

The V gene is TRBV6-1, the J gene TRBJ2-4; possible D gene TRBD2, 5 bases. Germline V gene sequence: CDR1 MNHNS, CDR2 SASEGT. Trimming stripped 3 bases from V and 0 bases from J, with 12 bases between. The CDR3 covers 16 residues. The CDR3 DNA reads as TGTGCCAGCAGTGATGGTTCAGCGGTAGCCAAAAACATTCAGTACTTC. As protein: CASSDGSAVAKNIQYF.

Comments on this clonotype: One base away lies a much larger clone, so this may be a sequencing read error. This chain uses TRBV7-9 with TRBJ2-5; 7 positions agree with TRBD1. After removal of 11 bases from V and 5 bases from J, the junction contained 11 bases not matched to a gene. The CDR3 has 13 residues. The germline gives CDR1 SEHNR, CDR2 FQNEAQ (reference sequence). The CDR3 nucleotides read TGTGCCGGCACCAAGGGGGCCCGGGAGACCCAGTACTTC. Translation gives CAGTKGARETQYF.

The CDR3 region is CASSPPGTSGRNEQYF. CDR3 nucleotide sequence: TGTGCCAGCTCACCACCAGGGACTAGCGGGAGGAACGAGCAGTACTTC. The chain uses TRBV18 and TRBJ2-7; TRBD2 matches 15 bases. The germline gives CDR1 KGHSH, CDR2 LQKENI. The ends lost 0 bases at V and 5 bases at J; junction bases unmatched: 2. The CDR3 length is 16 residues. Filled out from reference TRBV18 and TRBJ2-7, the complete variable domain reads NAGVMQNPRHLVRRRGQEARLRCSPMKGHSHVYWYRQLPEEGLKFMVYLQKENIIDESGMPKERFSAEFPKEGPSILRIQQVVRGDSAAYFCASSPPGTSGRNEQYFGPGTRLTVT.

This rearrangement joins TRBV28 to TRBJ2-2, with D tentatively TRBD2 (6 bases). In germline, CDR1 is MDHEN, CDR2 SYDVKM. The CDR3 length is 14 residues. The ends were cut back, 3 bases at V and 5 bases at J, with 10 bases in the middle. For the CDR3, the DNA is TGTGCCAGCAGTTTTCAGGCGGGGACCGGGGAGCTGTTTTTT. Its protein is CASSFQAGTGELFF.

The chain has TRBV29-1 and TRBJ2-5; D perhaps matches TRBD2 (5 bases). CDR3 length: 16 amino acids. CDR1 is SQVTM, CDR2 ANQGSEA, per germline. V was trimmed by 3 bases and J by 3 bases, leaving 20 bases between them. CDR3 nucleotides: TGCAGCGTTGACAGTCAAGGTAACCCCGGGGAAGAGACCCAGTACTTC. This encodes CSVDSQGNPGEETQYF.

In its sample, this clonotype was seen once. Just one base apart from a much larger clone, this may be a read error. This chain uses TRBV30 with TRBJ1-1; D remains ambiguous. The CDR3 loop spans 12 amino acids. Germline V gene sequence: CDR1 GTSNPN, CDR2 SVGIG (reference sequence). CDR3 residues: CTWSDNILEAFF. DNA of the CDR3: TGTACCTGGAGCGACAACATTCTAGAAGCTTTCTTT.

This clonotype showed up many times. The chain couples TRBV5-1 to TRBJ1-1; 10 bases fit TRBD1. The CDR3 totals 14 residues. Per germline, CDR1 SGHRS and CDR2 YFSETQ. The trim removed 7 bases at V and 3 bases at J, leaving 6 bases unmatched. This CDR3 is CASSTGGEYTEAFF. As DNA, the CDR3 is TGCGCCAGCTCGACAGGGGGCGAGTACACTGAAGCTTTCTTT.

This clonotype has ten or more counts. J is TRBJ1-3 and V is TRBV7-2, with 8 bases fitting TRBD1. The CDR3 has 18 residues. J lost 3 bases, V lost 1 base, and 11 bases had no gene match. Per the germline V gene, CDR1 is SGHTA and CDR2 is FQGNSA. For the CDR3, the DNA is TGTGCCAGCAGCTTAGGAGCCGGGACAGGCTTTGGTGGAAACACCATATATTTT. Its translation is CASSLGAGTGFGGNTIYF.

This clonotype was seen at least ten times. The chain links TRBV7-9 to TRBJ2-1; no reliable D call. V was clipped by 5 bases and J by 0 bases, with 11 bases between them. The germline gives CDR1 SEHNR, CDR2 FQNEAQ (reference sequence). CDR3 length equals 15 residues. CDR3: CASSLGTASYNEQFF. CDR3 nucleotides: TGTGCCAGCAGCCTCGGAACGGCCTCCTACAATGAGCAGTTCTTC.

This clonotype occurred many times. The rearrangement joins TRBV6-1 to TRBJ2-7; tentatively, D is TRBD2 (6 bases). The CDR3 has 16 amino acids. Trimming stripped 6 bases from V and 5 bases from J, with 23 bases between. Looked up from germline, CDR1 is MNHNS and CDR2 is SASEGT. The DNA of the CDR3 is TGTGCCAGCAGACCCCGGGCAGGGTCTAAGCGGGACGAGCAGTACTTC. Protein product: CASRPRAGSKRDEQYF.

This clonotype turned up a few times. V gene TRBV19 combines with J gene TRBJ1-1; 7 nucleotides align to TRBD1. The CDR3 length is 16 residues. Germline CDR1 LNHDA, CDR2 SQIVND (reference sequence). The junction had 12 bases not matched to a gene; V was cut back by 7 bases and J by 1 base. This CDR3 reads CASNWGGGGRNTEAFF. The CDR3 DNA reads TGTGCCAGTAATTGGGGAGGGGGCGGCCGGAACACTGAAGCTTTCTTT.

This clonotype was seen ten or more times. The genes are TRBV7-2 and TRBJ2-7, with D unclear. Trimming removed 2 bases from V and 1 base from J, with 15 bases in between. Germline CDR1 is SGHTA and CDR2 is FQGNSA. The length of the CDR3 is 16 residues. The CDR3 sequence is CASSLFPDAKSYEQYF. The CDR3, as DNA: TGTGCCAGCAGCTTATTTCCGGACGCCAAGTCCTACGAGCAGTACTTC.